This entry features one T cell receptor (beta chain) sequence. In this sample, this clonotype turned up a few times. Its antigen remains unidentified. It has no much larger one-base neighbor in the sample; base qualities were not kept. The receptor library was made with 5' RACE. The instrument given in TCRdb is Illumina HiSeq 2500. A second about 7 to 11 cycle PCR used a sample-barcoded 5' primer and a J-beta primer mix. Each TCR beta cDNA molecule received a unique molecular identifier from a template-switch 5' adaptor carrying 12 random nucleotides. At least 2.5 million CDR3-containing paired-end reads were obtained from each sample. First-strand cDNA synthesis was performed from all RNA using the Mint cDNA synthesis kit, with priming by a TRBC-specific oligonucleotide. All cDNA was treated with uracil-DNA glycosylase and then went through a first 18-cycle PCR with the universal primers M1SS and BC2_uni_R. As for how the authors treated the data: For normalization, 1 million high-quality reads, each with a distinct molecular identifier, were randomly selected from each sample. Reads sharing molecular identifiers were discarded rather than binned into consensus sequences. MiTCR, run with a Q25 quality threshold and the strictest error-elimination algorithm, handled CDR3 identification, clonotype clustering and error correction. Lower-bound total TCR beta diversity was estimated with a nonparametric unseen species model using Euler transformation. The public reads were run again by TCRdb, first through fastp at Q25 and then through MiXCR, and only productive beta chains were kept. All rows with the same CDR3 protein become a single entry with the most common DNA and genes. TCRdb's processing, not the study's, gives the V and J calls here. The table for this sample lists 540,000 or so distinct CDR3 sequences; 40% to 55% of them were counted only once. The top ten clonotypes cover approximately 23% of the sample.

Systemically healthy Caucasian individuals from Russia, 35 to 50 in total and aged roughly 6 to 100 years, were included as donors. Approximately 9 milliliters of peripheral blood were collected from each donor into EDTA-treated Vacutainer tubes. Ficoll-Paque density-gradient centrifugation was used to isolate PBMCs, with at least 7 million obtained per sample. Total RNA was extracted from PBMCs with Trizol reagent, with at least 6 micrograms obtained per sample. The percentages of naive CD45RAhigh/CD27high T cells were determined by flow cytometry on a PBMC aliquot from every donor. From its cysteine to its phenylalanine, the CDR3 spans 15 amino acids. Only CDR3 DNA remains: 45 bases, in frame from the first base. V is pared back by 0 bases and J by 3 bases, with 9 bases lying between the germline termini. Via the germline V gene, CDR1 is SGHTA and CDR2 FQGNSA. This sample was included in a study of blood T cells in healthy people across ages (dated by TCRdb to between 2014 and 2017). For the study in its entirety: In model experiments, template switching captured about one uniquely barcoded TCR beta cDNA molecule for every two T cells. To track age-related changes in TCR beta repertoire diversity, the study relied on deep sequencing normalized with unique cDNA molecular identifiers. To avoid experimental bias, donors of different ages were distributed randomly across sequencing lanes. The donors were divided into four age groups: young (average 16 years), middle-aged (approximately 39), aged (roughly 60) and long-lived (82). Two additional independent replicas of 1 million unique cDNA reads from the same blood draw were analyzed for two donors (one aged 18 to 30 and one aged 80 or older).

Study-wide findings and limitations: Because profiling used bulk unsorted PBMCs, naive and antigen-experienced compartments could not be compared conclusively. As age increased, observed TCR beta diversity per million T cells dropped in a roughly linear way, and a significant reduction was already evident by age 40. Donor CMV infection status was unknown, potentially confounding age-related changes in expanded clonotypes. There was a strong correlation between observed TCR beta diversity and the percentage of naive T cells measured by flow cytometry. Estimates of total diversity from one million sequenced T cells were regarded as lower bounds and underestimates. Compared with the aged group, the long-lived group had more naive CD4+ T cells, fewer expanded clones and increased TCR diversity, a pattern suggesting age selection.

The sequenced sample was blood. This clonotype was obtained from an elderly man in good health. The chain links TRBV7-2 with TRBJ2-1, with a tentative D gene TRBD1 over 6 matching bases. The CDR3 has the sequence CASSLAGTNYNEQFF. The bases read TGTGCCAGCAGCTTAGCTGGGACAAACTACAATGAGCAGTTCTTC.